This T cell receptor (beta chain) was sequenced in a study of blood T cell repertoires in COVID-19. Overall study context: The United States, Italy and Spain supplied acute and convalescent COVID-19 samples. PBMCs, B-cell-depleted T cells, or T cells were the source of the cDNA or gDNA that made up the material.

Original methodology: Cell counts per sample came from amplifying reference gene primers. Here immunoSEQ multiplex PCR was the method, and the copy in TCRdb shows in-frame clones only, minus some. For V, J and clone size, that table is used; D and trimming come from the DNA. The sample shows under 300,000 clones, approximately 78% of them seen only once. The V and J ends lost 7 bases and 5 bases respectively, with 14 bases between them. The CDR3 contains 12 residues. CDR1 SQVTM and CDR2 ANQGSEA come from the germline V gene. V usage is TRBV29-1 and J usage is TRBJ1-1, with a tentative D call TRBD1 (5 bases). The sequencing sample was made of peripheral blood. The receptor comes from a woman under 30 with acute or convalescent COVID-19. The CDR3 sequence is CSALSGGTEAFF. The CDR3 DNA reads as TGCAGCGCCCTCTCCGGGGGTACTGAAGCTTTCTTT.